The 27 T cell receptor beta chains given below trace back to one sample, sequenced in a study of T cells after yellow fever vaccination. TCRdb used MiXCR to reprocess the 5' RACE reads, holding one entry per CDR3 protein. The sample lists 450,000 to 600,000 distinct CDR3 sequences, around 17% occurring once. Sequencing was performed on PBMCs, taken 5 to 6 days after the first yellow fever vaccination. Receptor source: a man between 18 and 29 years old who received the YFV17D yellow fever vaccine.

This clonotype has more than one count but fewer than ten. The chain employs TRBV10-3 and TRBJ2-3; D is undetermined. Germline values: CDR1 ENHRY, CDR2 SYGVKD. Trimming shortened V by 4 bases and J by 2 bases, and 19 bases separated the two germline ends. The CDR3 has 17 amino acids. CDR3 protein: CAISAGSMTLPTDTQYF. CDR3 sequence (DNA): TGTGCCATCAGTGCGGGCTCTATGACCCTACCCACAGATACGCAGTATTTT.

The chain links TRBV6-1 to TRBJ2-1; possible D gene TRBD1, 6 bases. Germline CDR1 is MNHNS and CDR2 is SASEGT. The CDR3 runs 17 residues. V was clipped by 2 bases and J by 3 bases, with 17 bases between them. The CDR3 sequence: CASSEWGEGVHYNEQFF. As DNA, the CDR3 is TGTGCCAGCAGTGAATGGGGAGAGGGGGTCCACTACAATGAGCAGTTCTTC.

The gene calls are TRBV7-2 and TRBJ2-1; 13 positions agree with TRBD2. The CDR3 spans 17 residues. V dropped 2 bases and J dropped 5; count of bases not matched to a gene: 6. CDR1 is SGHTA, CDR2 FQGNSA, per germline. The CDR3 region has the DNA TGTGCCAGCAGCTTACGGGGGGGACTAGCGGGGAACAATGAGCAGTTCTTC. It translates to CASSLRGGLAGNNEQFF.

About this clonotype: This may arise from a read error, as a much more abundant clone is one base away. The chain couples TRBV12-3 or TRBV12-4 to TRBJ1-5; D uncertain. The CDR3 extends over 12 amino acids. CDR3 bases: TGTGCCAGCAGCTATAGCAATCAGCCCCCGCATTTT. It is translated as CASSYSNQPPHF.

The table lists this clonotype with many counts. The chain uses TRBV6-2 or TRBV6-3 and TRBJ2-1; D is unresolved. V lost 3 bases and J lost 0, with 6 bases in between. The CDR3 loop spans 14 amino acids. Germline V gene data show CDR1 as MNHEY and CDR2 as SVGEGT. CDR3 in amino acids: CASSYTISYNEQFF. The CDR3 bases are TGTGCCAGCAGTTATACTATCTCCTACAATGAGCAGTTCTTC.

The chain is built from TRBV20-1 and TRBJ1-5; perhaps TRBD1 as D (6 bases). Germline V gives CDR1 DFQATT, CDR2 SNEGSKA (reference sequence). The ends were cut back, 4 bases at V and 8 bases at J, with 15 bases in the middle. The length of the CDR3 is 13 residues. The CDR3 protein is CSAKESGAKPQHF. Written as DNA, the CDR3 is TGCAGTGCTAAGGAATCGGGGGCTAAGCCCCAGCATTTT.

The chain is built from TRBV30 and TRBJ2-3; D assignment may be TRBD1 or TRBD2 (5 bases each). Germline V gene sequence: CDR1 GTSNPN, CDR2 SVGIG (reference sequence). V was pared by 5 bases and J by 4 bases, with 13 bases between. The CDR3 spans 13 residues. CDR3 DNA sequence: TGTGCCTGGGGCCCAGTGGGGGCAGATACGCAGTATTTT. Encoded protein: CAWGPVGADTQYF.

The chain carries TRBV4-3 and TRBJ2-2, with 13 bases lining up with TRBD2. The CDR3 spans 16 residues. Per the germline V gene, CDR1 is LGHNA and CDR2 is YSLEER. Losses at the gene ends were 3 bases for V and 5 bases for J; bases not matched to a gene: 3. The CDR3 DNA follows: TGCGCCAGCAGCCACCGACTAGCGGGGGGTACCGGGGAGCTGTTTTTT. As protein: CASSHRLAGGTGELFF.

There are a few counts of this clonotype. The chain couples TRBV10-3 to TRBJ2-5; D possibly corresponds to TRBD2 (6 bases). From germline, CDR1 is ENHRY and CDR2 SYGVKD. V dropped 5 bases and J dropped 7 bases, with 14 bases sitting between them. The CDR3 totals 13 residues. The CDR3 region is CAISRDSGWTQYF. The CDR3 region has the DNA TGTGCCATCAGTCGGGACTCCGGCTGGACCCAGTACTTC.

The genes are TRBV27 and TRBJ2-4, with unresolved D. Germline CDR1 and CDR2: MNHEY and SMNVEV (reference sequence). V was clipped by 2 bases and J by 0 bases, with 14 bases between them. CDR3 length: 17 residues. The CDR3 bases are TGTGCCAGCAGTTTACGTTGGGTATTCGAAGCCAAAAACATTCAGTACTTC. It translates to CASSLRWVFEAKNIQYF.

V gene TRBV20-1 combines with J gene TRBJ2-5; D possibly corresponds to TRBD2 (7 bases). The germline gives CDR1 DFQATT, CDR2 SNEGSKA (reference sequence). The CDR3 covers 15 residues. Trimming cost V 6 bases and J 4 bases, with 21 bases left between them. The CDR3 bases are TGCAGTGCCAATCTCTGGCGGGGGCTGGGAGAGACCCAGTACTTC. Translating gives CSANLWRGLGETQYF.

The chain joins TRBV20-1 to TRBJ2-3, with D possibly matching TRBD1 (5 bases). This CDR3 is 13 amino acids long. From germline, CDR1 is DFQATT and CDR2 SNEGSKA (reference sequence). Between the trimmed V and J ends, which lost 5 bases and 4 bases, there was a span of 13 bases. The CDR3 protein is CSARYQGADTQYF. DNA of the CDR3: TGCAGTGCTCGCTACCAGGGCGCAGATACGCAGTATTTT.

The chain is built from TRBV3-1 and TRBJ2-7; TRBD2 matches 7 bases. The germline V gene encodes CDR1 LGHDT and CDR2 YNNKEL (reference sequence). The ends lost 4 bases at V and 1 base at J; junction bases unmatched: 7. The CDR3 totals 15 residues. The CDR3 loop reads CASSPLHGGSYEQYF. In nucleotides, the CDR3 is TGTGCCAGCAGCCCCCTTCACGGGGGGTCCTACGAGCAGTACTTC.

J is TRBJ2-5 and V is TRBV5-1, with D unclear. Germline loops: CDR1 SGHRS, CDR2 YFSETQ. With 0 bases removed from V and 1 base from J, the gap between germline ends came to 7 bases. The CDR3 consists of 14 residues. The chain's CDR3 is CASSLVGPQETQYF. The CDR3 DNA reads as TGCGCCAGCAGCTTGGTTGGACCCCAAGAGACCCAGTACTTC.

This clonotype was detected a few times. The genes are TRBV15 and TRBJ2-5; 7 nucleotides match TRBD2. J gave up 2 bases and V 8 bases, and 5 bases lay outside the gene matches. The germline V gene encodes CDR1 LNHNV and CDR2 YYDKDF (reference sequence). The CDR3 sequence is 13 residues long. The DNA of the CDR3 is TGTGCCACCCATCTAGCGGATCAAGAGACCCAGTACTTC. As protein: CATHLADQETQYF.

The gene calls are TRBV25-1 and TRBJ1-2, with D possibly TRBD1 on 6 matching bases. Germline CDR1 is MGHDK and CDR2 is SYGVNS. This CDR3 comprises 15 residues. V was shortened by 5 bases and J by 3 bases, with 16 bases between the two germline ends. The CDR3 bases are TGTGCCAGCAGTCTGGTAAATCCAGGGGACTATGGCTACACCTTC. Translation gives CASSLVNPGDYGYTF.

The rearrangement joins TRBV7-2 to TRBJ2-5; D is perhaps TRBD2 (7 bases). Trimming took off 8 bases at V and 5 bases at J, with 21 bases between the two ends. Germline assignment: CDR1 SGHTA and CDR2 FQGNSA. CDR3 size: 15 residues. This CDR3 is CASLLGGPLRETQYF. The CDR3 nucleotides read TGTGCCAGCCTCCTGGGGGGGCCCTTGCGGGAGACCCAGTACTTC.

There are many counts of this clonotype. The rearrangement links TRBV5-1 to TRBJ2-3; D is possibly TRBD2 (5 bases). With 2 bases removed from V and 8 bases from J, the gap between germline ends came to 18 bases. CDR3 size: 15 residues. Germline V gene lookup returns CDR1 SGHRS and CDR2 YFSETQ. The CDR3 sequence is CASSFLAATEGTQYF. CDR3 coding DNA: TGCGCCAGCAGCTTTCTGGCCGCGACCGAGGGTACGCAGTATTTT.

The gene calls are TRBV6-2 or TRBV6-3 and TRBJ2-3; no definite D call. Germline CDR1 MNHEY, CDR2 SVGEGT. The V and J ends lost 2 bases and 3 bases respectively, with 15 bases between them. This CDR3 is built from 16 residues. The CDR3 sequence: CASSYGRRWETDTQYF. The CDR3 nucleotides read TGTGCCAGCAGTTACGGGCGCAGGTGGGAAACAGATACGCAGTATTTT.

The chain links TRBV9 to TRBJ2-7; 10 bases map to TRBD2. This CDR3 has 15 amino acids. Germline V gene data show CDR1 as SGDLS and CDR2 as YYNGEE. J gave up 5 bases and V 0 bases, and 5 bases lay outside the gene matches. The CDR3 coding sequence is TGTGCCAGCAGCGTAGAGTGGACTAGCGGCAACGAGCAGTACTTC. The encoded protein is CASSVEWTSGNEQYF.

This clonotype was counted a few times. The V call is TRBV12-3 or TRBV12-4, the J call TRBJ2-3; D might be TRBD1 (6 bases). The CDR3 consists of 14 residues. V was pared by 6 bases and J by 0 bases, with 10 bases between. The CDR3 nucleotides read TGTGCCAGCAGATGGACAGTTAGCACAGATACGCAGTATTTT. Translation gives CASRWTVSTDTQYF.

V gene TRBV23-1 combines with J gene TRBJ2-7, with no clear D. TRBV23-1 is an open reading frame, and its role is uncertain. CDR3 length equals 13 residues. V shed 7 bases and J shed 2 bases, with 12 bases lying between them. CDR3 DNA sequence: TGCGCCAGCACCCACCAGCGTACCTACGAGCAGTACTTC. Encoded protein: CASTHQRTYEQYF.

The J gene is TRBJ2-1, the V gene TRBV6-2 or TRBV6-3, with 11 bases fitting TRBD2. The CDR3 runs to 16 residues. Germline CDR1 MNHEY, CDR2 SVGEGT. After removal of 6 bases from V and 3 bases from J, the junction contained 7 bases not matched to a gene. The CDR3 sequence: CASRTGTSGYYNEQFF. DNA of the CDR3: TGTGCCAGCAGAACCGGGACTAGCGGATACTACAATGAGCAGTTCTTC.

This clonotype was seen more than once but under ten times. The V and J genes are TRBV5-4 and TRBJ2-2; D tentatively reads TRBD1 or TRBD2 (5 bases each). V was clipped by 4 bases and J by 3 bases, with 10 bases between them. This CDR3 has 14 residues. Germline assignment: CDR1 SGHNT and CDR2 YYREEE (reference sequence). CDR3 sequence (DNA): TGTGCCAGCAGCGACGGGGACCACACCGGGGAGCTGTTTTTT. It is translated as CASSDGDHTGELFF.

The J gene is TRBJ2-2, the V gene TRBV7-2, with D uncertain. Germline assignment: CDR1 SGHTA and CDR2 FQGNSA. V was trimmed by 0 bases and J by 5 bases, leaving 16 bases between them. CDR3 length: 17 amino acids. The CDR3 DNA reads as TGTGCCAGCAGCTTAGCAGGGCTGAGTCCTGAGACCGGGGAGCTGTTTTTT. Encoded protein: CASSLAGLSPETGELFF.

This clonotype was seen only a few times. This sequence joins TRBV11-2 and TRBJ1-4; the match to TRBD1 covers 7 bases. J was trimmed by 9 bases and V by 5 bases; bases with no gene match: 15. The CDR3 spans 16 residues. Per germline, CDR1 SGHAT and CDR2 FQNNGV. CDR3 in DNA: TGTGCCAGCAGCGTAAGTTCCGGGACAGAGAAGAAAAAACTGTTTTTT. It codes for CASSVSSGTEKKKLFF.

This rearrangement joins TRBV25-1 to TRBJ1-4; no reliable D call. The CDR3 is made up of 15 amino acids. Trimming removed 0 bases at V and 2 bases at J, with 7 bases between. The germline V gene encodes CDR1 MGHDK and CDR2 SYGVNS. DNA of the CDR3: TGTGCCAGCAGTGAATACCGTGAGACTAATGAAAAACTGTTTTTT. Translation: CASSEYRETNEKLFF.